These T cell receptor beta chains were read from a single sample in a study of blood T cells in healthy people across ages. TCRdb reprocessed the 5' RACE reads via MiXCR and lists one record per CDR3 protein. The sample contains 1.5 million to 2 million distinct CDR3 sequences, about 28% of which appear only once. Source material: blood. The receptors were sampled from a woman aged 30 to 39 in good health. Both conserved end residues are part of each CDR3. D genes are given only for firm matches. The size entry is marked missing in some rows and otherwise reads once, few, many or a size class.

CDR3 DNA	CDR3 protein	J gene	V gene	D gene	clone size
TGTGCTAGTGGTTCATATGGCTACACCTTC	CASGSYGYTF	TRBJ1-2	TRBV12-5	NA	many
TGTGCCACCAGTCACGGGAGGGCCGTCAATGAGCAGTTCTTC	CATSHGRAVNEQFF	TRBJ2-1	TRBV24-1	TRBD2	NA
TGCAGCGTGTGGGGGGTTTCAGAACTAGGCTATGGCCACACCTTC	CSVWGVSELGYGHTF	TRBJ1-2	TRBV29-1	NA	NA
TGTGCCAGCAGTTTATGGGGACAGCCGGAGTTGAATGAGCAGTACTTC	CASSLWGQPELNEQYF	TRBJ2-5	TRBV27	TRBD1	NA
TGTGCCAGCAGTTCGGGGGGCAGGGAGACCCAGTACTTC	CASSSGGRETQYF	TRBJ2-5	TRBV7-9	NA	many
TGTGCCAGCAGCTTAGCGGTGGACAGGGGCTATGGCTACACCTTC	CASSLAVDRGYGYTF	TRBJ1-2	TRBV7-9	TRBD1	many
TGTGCCAGCAGGCCGCGACGCTCCTACGAGCAGTACTTC	CASRPRRSYEQYF	TRBJ2-7	TRBV12-3/TRBV12-4	NA	NA
TGTGCCAGCAGGGGGGCCGGGACAGGATCAGTCGTCCGGACTTTC	CASRGAGTGSVVRTF	TRBJ2-6	TRBV5-5	TRBD1	NA
TGTGCCAGCAGTTTCGGGGGGGCCGGTATCGGGGAGCTGTTTTTT	CASSFGGAGIGELFF	TRBJ2-2	TRBV12-3/TRBV12-4	TRBD2	once
TGTGCCAGCAGCCAGACAAGCCAGGCCCCTTACGAGCAGTACTTC	CASSQTSQAPYEQYF	TRBJ2-7	TRBV7-2	NA	few
TGTGCCAGTAGTGCGCAGGGGAGTGAGCAGTACTTC	CASSAQGSEQYF	TRBJ2-4	TRBV19	NA	NA
TGTGCCAGCAGCGTCGGACAGGATAATGAAAAACTGTTTTTT	CASSVGQDNEKLFF	TRBJ1-4	TRBV9	TRBD1	few
TGTGCCAGCAGCGCCGGGGGATATAGCACAGATACGCAGTATTTT	CASSAGGYSTDTQYF	TRBJ2-3	TRBV9	NA	few
TGCAGTGCAGAAGCCAGGGGGTACACAGATACGCAGTATTTT	CSAEARGYTDTQYF	TRBJ2-3	TRBV20-1	TRBD1	few
TGTGCCAGCAGTTTTCAGGGTCAAGAAGAGACCCAGTACTTC	CASSFQGQEETQYF	TRBJ2-5	TRBV12-3/TRBV12-4	NA	NA
TGTGCCAGCAGCGCCCGGGGGGCAGATACGCAGTATTTT	CASSARGADTQYF	TRBJ2-3	TRBV3-1	TRBD2	NA
TGTGCCAGCGGTCTAGGGGAGGTGAATGAGCAGTTCTTC	CASGLGEVNEQFF	TRBJ2-1	TRBV12-3/TRBV12-4	NA	NA
TGCAGTGCTAGAGATCGAGGACGCGGGGGAAAAGAGACCCAGTACTTC	CSARDRGRGGKETQYF	TRBJ2-5	TRBV20-1	TRBD2	few
TGTGCCATTTGGGACACGCGGAATAACTATGGCTACACCTTC	CAIWDTRNNYGYTF	TRBJ1-2	TRBV10-3	NA	many
TGCAGTGCTAGATTACGGGAGGGCCAAGAGACCCAGTACTTC	CSARLREGQETQYF	TRBJ2-5	TRBV20-1	TRBD2	NA
TGTGCCAGCACTGCGGGCGGGGGGGCCTCAAATGAGCAGTTCTTC	CASTAGGGASNEQFF	TRBJ2-1	TRBV6-1	TRBD2	few
TGTGCCAGCAGCCCTAACTCTGGAAACACCATATATTTT	CASSPNSGNTIYF	TRBJ1-3	TRBV14	NA	NA
TGTGCCCGCAGCGGGTTTTCCGGGACAGGGAACTACTTTCAAGAGACCCAGTACTTC	CARSGFSGTGNYFQETQYF	TRBJ2-5	TRBV7-9	TRBD1	NA
TGTGCCAGCAGCTATACAGGGACAGGGGTTCACACTGAAGCTTTCTTT	CASSYTGTGVHTEAFF	TRBJ1-1	TRBV11-2	TRBD1	few